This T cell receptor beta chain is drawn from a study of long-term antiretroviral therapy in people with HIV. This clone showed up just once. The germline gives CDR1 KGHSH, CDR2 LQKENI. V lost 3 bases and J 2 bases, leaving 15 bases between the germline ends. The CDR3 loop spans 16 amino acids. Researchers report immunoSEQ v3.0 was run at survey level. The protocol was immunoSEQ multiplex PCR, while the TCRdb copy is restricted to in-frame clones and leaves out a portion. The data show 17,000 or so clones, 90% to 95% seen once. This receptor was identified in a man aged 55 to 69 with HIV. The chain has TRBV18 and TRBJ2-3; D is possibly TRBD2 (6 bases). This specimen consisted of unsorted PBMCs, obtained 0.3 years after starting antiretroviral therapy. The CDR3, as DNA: TGTGCCAGCTCACCCCTCGGCGGGGCCCCCACAGATACGCAGTATTTT. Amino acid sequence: CASSPLGGAPTDTQYF.